This T cell receptor (beta chain) appears in the sequencing data of a study of cytotoxic CD8 clonotypes in ibrutinib-treated CLL (dated by TCRdb to 2020 to 2023). Some background on the complete study: The cohort included approximately 15 treatment-naive and approximately eleven relapsed/refractory patients; 17 to 18 were IGHV unmutated. Patients were still on ibrutinib when every remission and progressive disease sample was collected. Samples averaged roughly 280,000 productive templates and approximately 100,000 productive rearrangements. Samples at response were collected after a median of roughly twelve months of treatment, with a range of 6 to 36 months. Partial responses were observed in 24 patients and complete responses in 2; after a median follow-up of around 68 months, remission was maintained in around 14 patients and progression was observed in about twelve. Cryopreserved peripheral blood mononuclear cells were obtained before treatment, at response, and at either sustained remission or disease progression. Longitudinal samples were available for about 30% of the roughly 90 trial participants.

This clone came up once. No cognate antigen has been identified for it. No much larger clonotype is one base removed from it; base qualities were not supplied. Each clonotype received, on average, around 10x coverage in deep resolution sequencing performed on a MiSeq, where the target depth lay between 1 in 1 million and 1 in 200,000 T cells. TCR beta libraries were generated with the immunoSEQ hsTCRB Kit. Turning to the authors' computational methods: The data were analyzed with ImmunoSEQ Analyzer and ImmunoSEQ Data Assistant, and V, D and J gene assignments followed IMGT definitions. Clonality, which ranges from 0 to 1, was calculated by subtracting the normalized Shannon entropy of productive rearrangement frequencies from one. Public clonotype analysis was restricted to overrepresented clonotypes comprising at least 0.05% of each patient's repertoire. Approximately 13 age-matched healthy donor repertoires from immuneACCESS served as clonality controls. Held by TCRdb, this immuneACCESS table contains in-frame sequences only and omits some clones. Under half of the omission traces to an unresolved V gene where checked; the cause of the rest is unknown. V, J and clone size derive from that table, while D and trimming were established from the DNA sequence. The sample has fewer than 85,000 clones on record, roughly 77% of them singletons. The ten most abundant clones make up approximately 5.1% of the sample.

Broader findings and caveats from the paper: Sampling times were not matched between patients in sustained remission and patients whose disease was progressing, and lymph node repertoires were not examined. Public clonotypes were rare and either contracted or stayed stable during treatment, and the rise in clonality at ibrutinib response reflected the expansion of private clonotypes. At ibrutinib response clonality went up, during sustained remission it held steady, and at progression it dropped back toward baseline. At baseline, clonality was higher than in age-matched healthy donors and showed a strong correlation with circulating CD8+ T-cell counts.

The label giving this sample's time point can be read as: approximately eleven months on ibrutinib. Roughly 2 micrograms of genomic DNA were extracted from cryopreserved PBMCs for TCR beta library preparation. High-throughput TCR beta sequencing was performed on longitudinal blood samples from CLL patients receiving ibrutinib monotherapy. The patients took part in an open-label, single-center phase 2 trial of ibrutinib monotherapy. Material: PBMCs, obtained after 12 months of ibrutinib treatment. This receptor was taken from a human donor with chronic lymphocytic leukemia.

CDR3 sequence: CASSAPPGHVSFF. The sequence in DNA is TGTGCCAGCAGCGCACCTCCGGGACATGTTTCTTTCTTT. The chain is encoded by TRBV7-2 joined to TRBJ1-1; TRBD1 is a possible D gene, resting on 6 matching bases. V is pared back by 5 bases and J by 12 bases, with 19 bases lying between the germline termini. The CDR3 numbers 13 residues from cysteine through phenylalanine. The sequence is cut down to CDR3 DNA, 39 bases in frame from base 1. The germline V gene gives CDR1 as SGHTA and CDR2 as FQGNSA.